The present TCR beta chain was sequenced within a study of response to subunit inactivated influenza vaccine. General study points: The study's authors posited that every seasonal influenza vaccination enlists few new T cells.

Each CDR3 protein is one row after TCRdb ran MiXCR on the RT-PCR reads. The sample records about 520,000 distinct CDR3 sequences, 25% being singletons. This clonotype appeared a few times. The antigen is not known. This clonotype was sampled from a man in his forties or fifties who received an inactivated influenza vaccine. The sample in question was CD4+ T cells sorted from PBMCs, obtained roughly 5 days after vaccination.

In DNA, the CDR3 is TGTGCCAGCAGTATAGGACAGGGGCATCAGCCCCAGCATTTT. As protein: CASSIGQGHQPQHF. V usage is TRBV6-2 or TRBV6-3 and J usage is TRBJ1-5; 9 bases match TRBD1. Germline CDR1 reads MNHEY; CDR2 reads SVGEGT. After removal of 5 bases from V and 5 bases from J, the junction contained 4 bases not matched to a gene. The CDR3 extends over 14 amino acids.